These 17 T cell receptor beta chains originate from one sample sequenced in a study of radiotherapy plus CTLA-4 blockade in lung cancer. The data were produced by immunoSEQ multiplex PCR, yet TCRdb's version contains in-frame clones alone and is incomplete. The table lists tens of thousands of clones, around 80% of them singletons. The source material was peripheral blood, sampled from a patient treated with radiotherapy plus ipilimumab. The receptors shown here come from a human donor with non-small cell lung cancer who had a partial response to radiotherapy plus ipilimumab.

The CDR3 is CASSQDYMPRGAFF. In DNA, the CDR3 is TGTGCCAGCAGCCAAGATTATATGCCTAGGGGAGCTTTCTTT. This rearrangement joins TRBV14 to TRBJ1-1, with a weak D call TRBD1 (5 bases). Germline values: CDR1 SGHDN, CDR2 FVKESK. The CDR3 has 14 residues. The V and J ends lost 0 bases and 10 bases respectively, with 15 bases between them. The full variable domain, with the rest looked up from reference TRBV14 and TRBJ1-1, is EAGVTQFPSHSVIEKGQTVTLRCDPISGHDNLYWYRRVMGKEIKFLLHFVKESKQDESGMPNNRFLAERTGGTYSTLKVQPAELEDSGVYFCASSQDYMPRGAFFGQGTRLTVV.

This chain's CDR3 is CSVPLLTGGSEKLFF. CDR3 in DNA: TGCAGCGTCCCACTACTGACAGGGGGTAGTGAAAAACTGTTTTTT. The chain employs TRBV29-1 and TRBJ1-4; TRBD1 aligns across 9 bases. This CDR3 has 15 amino acids. The germline V gene has CDR1 SQVTM and CDR2 ANQGSEA. V shed 6 bases and J 7 bases; nucleotides not matched to a gene: 12.

In DNA, the CDR3 is TGTGCCAGCAGCGCCCATTTGGGGGGGGGCGGAAACACCATATATTTT. Translated: CASSAHLGGGGNTIYF. V gene TRBV9 combines with J gene TRBJ1-3, with D perhaps TRBD1 (6 bases). CDR3 length: 16 amino acids. V dropped 3 bases and J dropped 4 bases, with 17 bases sitting between them. The germline CDR1 and CDR2 sequences are SGDLS and YYNGEE. The full variable domain, its missing parts supplied by reference TRBV9 and TRBJ1-3, is DSGVTQTPKHLITATGQRVTLRCSPRSGDLSVYWYQQSLDQGLQFLIQYYNGEERAKGNILERFSAQQFPDLHSELNLSSLELGDSALYFCASSAHLGGGGNTIYFGEGSWLTVV.

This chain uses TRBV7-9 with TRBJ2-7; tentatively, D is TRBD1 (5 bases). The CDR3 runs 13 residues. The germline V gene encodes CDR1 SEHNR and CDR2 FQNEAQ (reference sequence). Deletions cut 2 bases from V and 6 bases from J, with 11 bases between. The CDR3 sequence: CASSLSQEGEQYF. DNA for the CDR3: TGTGCCAGCAGCTTATCACAGGAAGGCGAGCAGTACTTC.

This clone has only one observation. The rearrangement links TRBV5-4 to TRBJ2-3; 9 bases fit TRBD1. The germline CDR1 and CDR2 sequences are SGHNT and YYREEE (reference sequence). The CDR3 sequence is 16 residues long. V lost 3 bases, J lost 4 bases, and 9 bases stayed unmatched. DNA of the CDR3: TGTGCCAGCAGCTCGGCCCGGGACAGGGTTGCAGATACGCAGTATTTT. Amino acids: CASSSARDRVADTQYF. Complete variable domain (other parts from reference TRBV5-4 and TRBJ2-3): ETGVTQSPTHLIKTRGQQVTLRCSSQSGHNTVSWYQQALGQGPQFIFQYYREEENGRGNFPPRFSGLQFPNYSSELNVNALELDDSALYLCASSSARDRVADTQYFGPGTRLTVL.

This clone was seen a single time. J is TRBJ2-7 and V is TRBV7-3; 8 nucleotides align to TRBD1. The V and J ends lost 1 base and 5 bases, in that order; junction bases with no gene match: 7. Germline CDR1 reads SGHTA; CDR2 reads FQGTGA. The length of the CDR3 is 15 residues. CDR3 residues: CASSLSLDRVHEQYF. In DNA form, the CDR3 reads TGTGCCAGCAGCTTAAGTTTGGACAGGGTCCACGAGCAGTACTTC.

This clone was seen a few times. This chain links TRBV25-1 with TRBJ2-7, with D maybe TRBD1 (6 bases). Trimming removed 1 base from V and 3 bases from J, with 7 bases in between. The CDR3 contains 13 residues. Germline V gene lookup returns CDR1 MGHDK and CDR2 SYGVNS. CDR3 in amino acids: CASSESTGYEQYF. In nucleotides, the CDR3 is TGTGCCAGCAGTGAATCGACAGGCTACGAGCAGTACTTC.

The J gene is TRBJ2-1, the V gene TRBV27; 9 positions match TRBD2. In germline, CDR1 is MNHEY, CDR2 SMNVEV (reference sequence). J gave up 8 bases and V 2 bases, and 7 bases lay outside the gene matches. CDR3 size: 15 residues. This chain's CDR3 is CASSLGGGAWDEQFF. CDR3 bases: TGTGCCAGCAGTTTAGGCGGGGGGGCCTGGGATGAGCAGTTCTTC.

DNA for the CDR3: TGTGCCAGCAGCTTAGCCCGGGAGGGCGAGCAGTACTTC. It encodes CASSLAREGEQYF. This chain links TRBV11-2 with TRBJ2-7, with 8 bases matching TRBD2. Germline CDR1 reads SGHAT; CDR2 reads FQNNGV. J gave up 6 bases and V 1 base, and 2 bases lay outside the gene matches. The CDR3 contains 13 residues.

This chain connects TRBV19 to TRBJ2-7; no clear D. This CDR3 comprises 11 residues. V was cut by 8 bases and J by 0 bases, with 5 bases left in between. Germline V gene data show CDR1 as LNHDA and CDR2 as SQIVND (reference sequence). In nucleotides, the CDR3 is TGTGCCAGTGGCTTCTCCTACGAGCAGTACTTC. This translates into CASGFSYEQYF.

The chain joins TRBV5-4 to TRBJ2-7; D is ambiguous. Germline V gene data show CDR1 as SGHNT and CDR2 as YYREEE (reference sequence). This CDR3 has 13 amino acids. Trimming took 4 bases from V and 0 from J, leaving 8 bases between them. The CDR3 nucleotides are TGTGCCAGCAGCGGCACAGTCTCCTACGAGCAGTACTTC. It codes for CASSGTVSYEQYF.

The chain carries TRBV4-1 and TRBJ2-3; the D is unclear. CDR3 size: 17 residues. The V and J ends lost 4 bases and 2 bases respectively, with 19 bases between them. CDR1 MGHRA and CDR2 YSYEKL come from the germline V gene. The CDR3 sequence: CASSRVSEPETTDTQYF. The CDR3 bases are TGCGCCAGCAGCCGCGTAAGTGAGCCGGAGACCACAGATACGCAGTATTTT.

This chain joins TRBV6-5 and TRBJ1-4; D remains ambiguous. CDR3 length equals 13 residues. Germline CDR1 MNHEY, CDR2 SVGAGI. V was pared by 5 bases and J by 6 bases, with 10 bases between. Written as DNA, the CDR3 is TGTGCCAGCAGTCCAGGCAATTATGAAAAACTGTTTTTT. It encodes CASSPGNYEKLFF.

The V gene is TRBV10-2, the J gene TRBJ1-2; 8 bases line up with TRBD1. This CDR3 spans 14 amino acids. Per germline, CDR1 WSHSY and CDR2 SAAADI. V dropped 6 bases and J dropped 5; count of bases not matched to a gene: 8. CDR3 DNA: TGCGCCAGCAGCCCTCAGGGGGCAGGGTATGGCTACACCTTC. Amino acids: CASSPQGAGYGYTF.

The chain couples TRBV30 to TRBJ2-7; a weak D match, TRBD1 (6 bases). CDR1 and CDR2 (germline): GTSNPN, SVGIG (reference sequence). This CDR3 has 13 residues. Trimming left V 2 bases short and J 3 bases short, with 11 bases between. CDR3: CAWSLGGNYEQYF. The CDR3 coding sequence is TGTGCCTGGAGTCTTGGGGGCAACTACGAGCAGTACTTC.

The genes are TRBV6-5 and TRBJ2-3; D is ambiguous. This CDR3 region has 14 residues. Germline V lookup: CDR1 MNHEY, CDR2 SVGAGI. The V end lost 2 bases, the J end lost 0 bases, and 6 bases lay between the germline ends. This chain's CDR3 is CASSYGPSTDTQYF. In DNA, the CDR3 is TGTGCCAGCAGTTACGGGCCGAGCACAGATACGCAGTATTTT.

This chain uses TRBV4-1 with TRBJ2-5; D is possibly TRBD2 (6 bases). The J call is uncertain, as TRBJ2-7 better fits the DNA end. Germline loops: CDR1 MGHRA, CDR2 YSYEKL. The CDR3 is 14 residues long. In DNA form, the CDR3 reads TGCGCCAGCAGCCAAGGCGGGACCCTCTACGAGCAGTACTTC. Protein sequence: CASSQGGTLYEQYF.